This T cell receptor beta chain comes out of a study of T cell responses to AZD1222 COVID-19 vaccine. This clone showed up just a few times. What it recognizes is unknown. Overall study findings and caveats: After two AZD1222 doses, spike-specific TCR breadth and depth rose versus day 0. No repertoire was sampled before or during the peak T cell response, only after it. Clonal diversity was possibly underestimated; the donors were predominantly white British and more often female. Baseline seropositives among AZD1222 recipients totaled only five to seven.

The repertoire was sequenced with immunoSEQ multiplex PCR; TCRdb's copy has only in-frame clones and lacks some. Of 97,000 or so clones listed, less than 90% are singletons. The sequencing here drew on peripheral blood, taken on day 0 of AZD1222 vaccination. The TCR originated in an adult in good health.

CDR3 loop: CASAKQGAMNTEAFF. The CDR3 region has the DNA TGTGCCAGTGCAAAACAGGGGGCGATGAACACTGAAGCTTTCTTT. The V call is TRBV19, the J call TRBJ1-1, with 9 positions matching TRBD1. Germline V CDR1 and CDR2: LNHDA, SQIVND (reference sequence). CDR3 length: 15 residues. V gave up 8 bases and J gave up 0 bases; unmatched junction bases: 7.